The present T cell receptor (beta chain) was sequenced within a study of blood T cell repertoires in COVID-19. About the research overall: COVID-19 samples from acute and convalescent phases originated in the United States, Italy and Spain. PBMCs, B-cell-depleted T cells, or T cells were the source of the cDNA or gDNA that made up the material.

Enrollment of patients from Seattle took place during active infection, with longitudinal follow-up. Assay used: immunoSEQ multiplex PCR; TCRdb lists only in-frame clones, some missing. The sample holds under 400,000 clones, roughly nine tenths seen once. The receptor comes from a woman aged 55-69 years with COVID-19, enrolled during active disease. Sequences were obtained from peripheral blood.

Here the CDR3 DNA reads TGTGCCAGCAGCGTCCGGGACAGGGGAGGCCACGAGCAGTACTTC. It translates to CASSVRDRGGHEQYF. The chain joins TRBV6-5 to TRBJ2-7, with 10 bases matching TRBD1. The V segment lost 6 bases and the J segment 5 bases; nucleotides outside the gene matches: 10. The germline V gene has CDR1 MNHEY and CDR2 SVGAGI. The CDR3 consists of 15 residues.